This T cell receptor beta chain was observed in a study of T cell changes during pregnancy in multiple sclerosis. Assay used: immunoSEQ multiplex PCR; TCRdb lists only in-frame clones, some missing. The table shows over 55,000 clones, with roughly nine tenths occurring only once. The CDR3 consists of 17 residues. The V and J ends lost 2 bases and 3 bases, in that order; junction bases with no gene match: 9. Germline assignment: CDR1 LNHDA and CDR2 SQIVND (reference sequence). This sequence joins TRBV19 and TRBJ1-5; 8 nucleotides agree with TRBD1. Sequencing used peripheral blood, obtained after pregnancy. The source is a female donor in good health, enrolled as a control in a pregnancy study. CDR3 loop: CASSIRPGQGSNQPQHF. The CDR3 nucleotides read TGTGCCAGTAGTATACGTCCCGGACAGGGATCCAATCAGCCCCAGCATTTT.